This TCR beta chain was recorded in a study of human T cells and chemical hapten exposure (dated by TCRdb to the early 2020s). Concerning the study at large: For sensitization, 2% DPC in acetone was applied to an approximately 2 cm by approximately 2 cm area of upper inner arm skin. Patch testing on the upper back used Finn chambers containing 0.01% DPC, with scoring done after 6 days according to International Contact Dermatitis Research Group standards. Peripheral blood TCR repertoire changes were tracked in vivo in alopecia patients during primary and secondary sensitization to the hapten diphenylcyclopropenone (DPC). Blood samples were taken from patients before sensitization (week 0) and then at 2, 6 and about 24 weeks after DPC sensitization. For every blood RNA sample, sequencing covered both the TCR alpha and TCR beta chains. About 28 alopecia patients gave blood for TCR sequencing at one to four time points (pre-sensitization, 2, 6 and 24 weeks). Libraries were pooled for sequencing, and per-sample TCR yields varied mainly because of small differences in library volumes within the pool. Weekly therapeutic DPC doses were additionally applied to the scalp of patients throughout the approximately 24-week study period. The patient cohort, mostly female, included alopecia areata with under or over 50% scalp involvement, alopecia totalis and alopecia universalis.

This clonotype was found many times. Its antigen is unknown. Nothing much larger sits one base from this clone, and base qualities are not available. The library was generated by RACE. Sequenced using a NextSeq 500. During library preparation, unique molecular identifiers were attached to individual cDNA molecules so that TCRs could be counted in a quantitative, reproducible way. Per the authors' processing: The median number of TCRs per sample was around 96,000, ranging from about 20,000 to 700,000. The Decombinator software suite was used to annotate the V, J and CDR3 of the TCR reads. Every sample was subsampled to the same number of TCRs (28,000) for the PS versus PT1 abundance plots. TCRs were defined as expanded if absent before sensitization and observed at least eight times at the 2-week time point. The public reads were reprocessed in TCRdb via fastp at Q25 and MiXCR, keeping in-frame beta chains. Duplicate CDR3 protein sequences are folded into a single record with the most common DNA and genes. These V and J calls originate from TCRdb's pipeline instead of the authors' own analysis. The sample has approximately 52,000 distinct CDR3 sequences on record, 9.5% to 11% of them singletons. The top ten constitute approximately 1.8% of the sample.

The time point label on this specimen signifies: patch test 1, 2 weeks after DPC sensitization. This specimen's treatment or condition label, per the study, means: therapeutic diphenylcyclopropenone sensitization with weekly scalp DPC. Unfractionated whole blood was collected in Tempus Blood RNA tubes, and total RNA was extracted from that blood. Blood at each patch-test visit was drawn before the patch test was applied. Patients were considered eligible if aged 18 to 70, diagnosed with alopecia and deemed suitable for DPC therapy, and patients were excluded if pregnant. The junction shows trimming of 5 bases on V and 8 bases on J, plus 20 bases between the germline ends. The germline V gene (reference sequence) specifies MNHEY as CDR1 and SMNVEV as CDR2. The CDR3 has 15 amino acids, counting the end cysteine and phenylalanine. Here the CDR3 DNA is all that survives: 45 bases in frame from base 1.

Summary of the overall study and its limitations: DPC sensitization did not change how many TCRs were above 1 in 1000 frequency, and no evidence was found of alterations in global repertoire structure. Significantly more large CDR3 similarity clusters were formed by expanded TCRs than by pre-sensitization or healthy control sets, consistent with antigen-driven responses. Patch test score correlated positively with the number of PT1 expanded TCRs, reaching significance at thresholds 8, 16 and 32 but not at 4. After repeated subsampling, changes were observed in the strength of the expansion versus patch-test correlation and in the threshold at which the correlation became significant. Because all patients had alopecia, a presumed autoimmune disease, the immune response of the patients might differ from that of healthy individuals.

This sequence originates from a woman aged 40 to 49 with alopecia areata. Some clones in this sample may be carry-over from other donors' samples. The V and J genes are TRBV27 and TRBJ2-3; the D call is possibly TRBD1 or TRBD2, each sharing 6 bases. The sequencing here drew on whole blood, taken in connection with sensitization to the hapten diphenylcyclopropenone (DPC). The CDR3: CASSPVAEGGSTQYF. The bases are TGTGCCAGCAGTCCAGTAGCGGAGGGGGGAAGTACGCAGTATTTT.